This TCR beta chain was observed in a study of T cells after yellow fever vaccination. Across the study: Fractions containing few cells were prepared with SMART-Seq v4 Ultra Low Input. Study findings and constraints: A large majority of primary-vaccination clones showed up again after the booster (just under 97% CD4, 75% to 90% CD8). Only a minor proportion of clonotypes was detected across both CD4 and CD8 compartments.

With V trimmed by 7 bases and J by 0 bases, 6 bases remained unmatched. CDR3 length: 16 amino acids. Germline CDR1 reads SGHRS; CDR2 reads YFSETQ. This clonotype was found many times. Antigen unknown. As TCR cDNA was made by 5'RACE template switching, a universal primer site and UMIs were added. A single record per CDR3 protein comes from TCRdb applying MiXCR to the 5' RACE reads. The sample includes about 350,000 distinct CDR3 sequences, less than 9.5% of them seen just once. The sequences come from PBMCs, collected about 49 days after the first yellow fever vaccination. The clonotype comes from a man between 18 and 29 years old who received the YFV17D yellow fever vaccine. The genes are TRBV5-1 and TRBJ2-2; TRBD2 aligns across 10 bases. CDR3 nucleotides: TGCGCCAGCTGGGTCGGACTAGCGGCGAACACCGGGGAGCTGTTTTTT. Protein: CASWVGLAANTGELFF. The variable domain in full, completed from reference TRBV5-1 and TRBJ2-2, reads KAGVTQTPRYLIKTRGQQVTLSCSPISGHRSVSWYQQTPGQGLQFLFEYFSETQRNKGNFPGRFSGRQFSNSRSEMNVSTLELGDSALYLCASWVGLAANTGELFFGEGSRLTVL.